The entry below describes one TCR beta chain. Its target is not known. V shed 6 bases and J shed 4 bases, with 12 bases lying between them. The CDR3 length is 13 residues. CDR1 is SQVTM, CDR2 ANQGSEA, per germline. A second PCR of 7 to 11 cycles used a sample-barcoded 5' primer and a J-beta primer mix. Each TCR beta cDNA got a 12-nucleotide random molecular identifier. MiXCR was run by TCRdb on the 5' RACE reads, yielding one entry per CDR3 protein. The sample holds hundreds of thousands of distinct CDR3 sequences; around 50% are singletons and the top ten take roughly 13%. This specimen comes from a study of blood T cells in healthy people across ages. Study observations and caveats: Researchers said unsorted PBMCs prevented a conclusive naive versus antigen-experienced comparison.

Source material: blood. This sequence was found in a woman of 80 years or more in good health. J is TRBJ1-4 and V is TRBV29-1, with D possibly being TRBD1 (5 bases). CDR3 nucleotide sequence: TGCAGCGTAGGAGACAGAGATAATGAAAAACTGTTTTTT. Its protein is CSVGDRDNEKLFF.